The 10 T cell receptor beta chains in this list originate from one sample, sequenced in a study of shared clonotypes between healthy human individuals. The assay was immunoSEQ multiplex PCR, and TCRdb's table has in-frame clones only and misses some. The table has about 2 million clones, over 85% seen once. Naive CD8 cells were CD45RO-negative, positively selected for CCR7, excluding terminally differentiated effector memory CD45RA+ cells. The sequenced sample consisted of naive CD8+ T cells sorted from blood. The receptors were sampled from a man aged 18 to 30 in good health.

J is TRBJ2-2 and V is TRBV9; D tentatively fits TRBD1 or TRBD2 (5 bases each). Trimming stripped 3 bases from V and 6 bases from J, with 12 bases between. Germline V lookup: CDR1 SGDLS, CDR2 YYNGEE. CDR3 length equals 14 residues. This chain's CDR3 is CASSEWGTPGELFF. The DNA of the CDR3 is TGTGCCAGCAGCGAGTGGGGGACCCCCGGGGAGCTGTTTTTT.

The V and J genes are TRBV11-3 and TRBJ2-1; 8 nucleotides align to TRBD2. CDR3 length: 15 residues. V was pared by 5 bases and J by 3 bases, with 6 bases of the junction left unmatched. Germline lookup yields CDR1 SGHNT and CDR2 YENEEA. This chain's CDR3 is CASSPQLADYNEQFF. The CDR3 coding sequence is TGTGCCAGCAGCCCCCAACTAGCGGACTACAATGAGCAGTTCTTC. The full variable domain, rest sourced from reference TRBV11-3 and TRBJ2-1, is EAGVVQSPRYKIIEKKQPVAFWCNPISGHNTLYWYLQNLGQGPELLIRYENEEAVDDSQLPKDRFSAERLKGVDSTLKIQPAELGDSAVYLCASSPQLADYNEQFFGPGTRLTVL.

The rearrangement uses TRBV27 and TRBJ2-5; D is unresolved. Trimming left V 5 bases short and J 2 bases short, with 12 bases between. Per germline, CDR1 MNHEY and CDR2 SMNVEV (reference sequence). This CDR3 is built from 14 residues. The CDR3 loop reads CASSPRHIQETQYF. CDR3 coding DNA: TGTGCCAGCAGTCCTCGACACATTCAAGAGACCCAGTACTTC.

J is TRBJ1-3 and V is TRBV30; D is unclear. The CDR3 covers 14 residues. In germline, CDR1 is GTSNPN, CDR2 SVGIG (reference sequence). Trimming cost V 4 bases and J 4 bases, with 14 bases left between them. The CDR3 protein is CAWMAGESGNTIYF. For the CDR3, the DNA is TGTGCCTGGATGGCTGGGGAATCCGGAAACACCATATATTTT. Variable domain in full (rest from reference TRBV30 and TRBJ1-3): SQTIHQWPATLVQPVGSPLSLECTVEGTSNPNLYWYRQAAGRGLQLLFYSVGIGQISSEVPQNLSASRPQDRQFILSSKKLLLSDSGFYLCAWMAGESGNTIYFGEGSWLTVV.

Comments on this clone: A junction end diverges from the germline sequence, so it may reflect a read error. CDR3 sequence (DNA): TGTGCTAGCAGCTTACAGGACGGCTACGAGCAGTACTTC. Amino acids: CASSLQDGYEQYF. This chain joins TRBV7-7 and TRBJ2-7; possibly TRBD1 for D (5 bases). There are 13 residues in the CDR3. Germline V gene lookup returns CDR1 SSHAT and CDR2 FNYEAQ (reference sequence).

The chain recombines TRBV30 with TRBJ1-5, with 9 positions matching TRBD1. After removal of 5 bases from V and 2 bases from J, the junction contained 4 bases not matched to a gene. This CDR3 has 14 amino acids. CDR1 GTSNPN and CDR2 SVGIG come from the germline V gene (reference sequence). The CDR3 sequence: CAWGDRAGNQPQHF. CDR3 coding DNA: TGTGCCTGGGGGGACAGGGCGGGCAATCAGCCCCAGCATTTT.

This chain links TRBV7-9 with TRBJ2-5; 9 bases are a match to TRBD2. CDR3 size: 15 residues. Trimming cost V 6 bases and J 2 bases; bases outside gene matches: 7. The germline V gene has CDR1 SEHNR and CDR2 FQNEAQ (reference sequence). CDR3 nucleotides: TGTGCCAGCAGTTTCCCGGGACTAGCACAAGAGACCCAGTACTTC. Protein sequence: CASSFPGLAQETQYF.

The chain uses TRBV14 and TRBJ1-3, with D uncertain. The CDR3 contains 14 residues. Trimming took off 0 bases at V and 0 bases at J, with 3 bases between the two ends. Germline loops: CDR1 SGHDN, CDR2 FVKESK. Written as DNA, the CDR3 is TGTGCCAGCAGCCAAGATTTCTCTGGAAACACCATATATTTT. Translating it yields CASSQDFSGNTIYF.

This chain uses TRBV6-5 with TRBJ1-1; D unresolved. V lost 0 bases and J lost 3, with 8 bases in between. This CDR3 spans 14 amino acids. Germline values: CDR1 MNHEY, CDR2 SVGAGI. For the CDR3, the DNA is TGTGCCAGCAGTTACTCCTGGGAGTACACTGAAGCTTTCTTT. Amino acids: CASSYSWEYTEAFF.

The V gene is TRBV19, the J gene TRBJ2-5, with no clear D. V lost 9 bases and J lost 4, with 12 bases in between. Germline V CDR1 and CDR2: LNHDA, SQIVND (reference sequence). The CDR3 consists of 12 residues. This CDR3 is CASGLTGETQYF. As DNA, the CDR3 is TGTGCCAGCGGCCTTACGGGAGAGACCCAGTACTTC.